The 25 T cell receptor beta chains below all came from one sample that was sequenced in a study of blood T cells in healthy people across ages. A J-beta primer mix and a sample-barcoded 5' primer were used in a second PCR of roughly 7 to 12 cycles. TCRdb reprocessed the 5' RACE reads with MiXCR, giving one entry per CDR3 protein. Of around 1.7 million distinct CDR3 sequences listed, 28% are singletons. What was sequenced was blood. The receptor set was obtained from a woman in her twenties or thirties in good health.

This clonotype has only a few counts. This sequence joins TRBV5-1 and TRBJ1-5; no clear D. V lost 1 base, J lost 4 bases, and 12 bases lay in between. The CDR3 loop spans 15 amino acids. Germline-derived CDR1 and CDR2 are SGHRS and YFSETQ. CDR3 amino acids: CASSLITTDNQPQHF. CDR3 nucleotides: TGCGCCAGCAGCTTGATTACTACGGATAATCAGCCCCAGCATTTT.

This clonotype was detected only a few times. The rearrangement uses TRBV20-1 and TRBJ2-7, with TRBD2 matching 10 bases. The CDR3 is 12 residues long. CDR1 and CDR2 (germline): DFQATT, SNEGSKA (reference sequence). Trimming took 8 bases from V and 4 from J; bases not matched to a gene: 5. CDR3 amino acids: CSLAGDGYEQYF. The CDR3 DNA follows: TGCAGTCTAGCGGGAGATGGGTACGAGCAGTACTTC.

The V gene is TRBV19, the J gene TRBJ1-1; 11 positions match TRBD1. Trimming removed 5 bases from V and 10 bases from J; junction bases left unmatched: 9. The CDR3 loop spans 14 amino acids. Germline V gives CDR1 LNHDA, CDR2 SQIVND (reference sequence). The CDR3 DNA sequence: TGTGCCAGTAGTCCTTGGACAGGGGGCGGTTCAGCTTTCTTT. It translates to CASSPWTGGGSAFF.

This clonotype was detected only once. A much larger clone lies a single base off, so this may be a read error. This chain connects TRBV5-1 to TRBJ2-1, with D uncertain. The germline gives CDR1 SGHRS, CDR2 YFSETQ. The CDR3 extends over 15 amino acids. The V end lost 8 bases, the J end lost 0 bases, and 15 bases lay between the germline ends. CDR3 in DNA: TGCGCCAGTAGGACGGAACTTAGCTCCTACAATGAGCAGTTCTTC. Amino acid sequence: CASRTELSSYNEQFF.

This rearrangement joins TRBV9 to TRBJ2-5, with D uncertain. Germline-derived CDR1 and CDR2 are SGDLS and YYNGEE. V was cut by 0 bases and J by 1 base, with 10 bases left in between. The CDR3 contains 15 residues. Here the CDR3 reads CASSVVVGPQETQYF. CDR3 in DNA: TGTGCCAGCAGCGTAGTGGTCGGCCCCCAAGAGACCCAGTACTTC. Full variable domain (remainder filled in from reference TRBV9 and TRBJ2-5): DSGVTQTPKHLITATGQRVTLRCSPRSGDLSVYWYQQSLDQGLQFLIQYYNGEERAKGNILERFSAQQFPDLHSELNLSSLELGDSALYFCASSVVVGPQETQYFGPGTRLLVL.

V is TRBV3-1 and J is TRBJ2-7; D may be TRBD1 (5 bases). V was trimmed by 1 base and J by 5 bases, leaving 9 bases between them. CDR1 is LGHDT, CDR2 YNNKEL, per germline (reference sequence). The CDR3 spans 13 residues. CDR3: CASSQGQGHEQYF. The CDR3 coding sequence is TGTGCCAGCAGCCAAGGCCAGGGCCACGAGCAGTACTTC.

The V and J genes are TRBV5-5 and TRBJ2-7, with D perhaps TRBD1 or TRBD2 (6 bases each). V was shortened by 0 bases and J by 4 bases, with 14 bases between the two germline ends. CDR1 is SGHKS, CDR2 YYEKEE, per germline (reference sequence). The CDR3 length is 15 residues. The CDR3 here is CASSLGPTGGYEQYF. The CDR3 bases are TGTGCCAGCAGCTTGGGACCGACAGGAGGGTACGAGCAGTACTTC.

This clonotype was observed a few times. In nucleotides, the CDR3 is TGTGCCAGCACCCTGAAGGGGGCAGCTTTCTTT. This codes for CASTLKGAAFF. The genes are TRBV7-9 and TRBJ1-1; 7 positions match TRBD1. J gave up 10 bases and V 7 bases, and 6 bases lay outside the gene matches. The germline CDR1 and CDR2 sequences are SEHNR and FQNEAQ (reference sequence). CDR3 length: 11 amino acids.

There are a few counts of this clonotype. The chain links TRBV20-1 to TRBJ1-5, with 7 bases lining up with TRBD1. The CDR3 has 14 residues. From germline, CDR1 is DFQATT and CDR2 SNEGSKA (reference sequence). V shed 3 bases, J shed 9 bases, and the junction held 11 bases outside the gene matches. The CDR3 DNA reads TGCAGTGCTAGTGTACAGGGGCCTTTGGGGCCCCAGCATTTT. It codes for CSASVQGPLGPQHF.

The J gene is TRBJ2-3, the V gene TRBV20-1, with D possibly matching TRBD2 (6 bases). Germline values: CDR1 DFQATT, CDR2 SNEGSKA (reference sequence). The CDR3 covers 14 residues. Trimming pared 2 bases from V and 8 bases from J, leaving 17 bases between. CDR3: CSARINGEVGTQYF. The CDR3 DNA is TGCAGTGCTAGAATCAACGGGGAGGTAGGTACGCAGTATTTT.

V is TRBV6-6 and J is TRBJ2-5, with TRBD1 matching 8 bases. The J segment lost 10 bases and the V segment lost 6 bases, leaving 10 bases of the junction unmatched. The CDR3 runs 13 residues. Germline CDR1 is MNHNY and CDR2 is SVGAGI (reference sequence). This CDR3 reads CASRSDRERGQYF. The CDR3 DNA follows: TGTGCCAGCAGGTCGGACAGGGAAAGAGGCCAGTACTTC.

This clonotype was seen more than once but under ten times. The chain couples TRBV4-3 to TRBJ1-5, with D possibly TRBD1 on 5 matching bases. The CDR3 has 14 amino acids. Germline V gene data show CDR1 as LGHNA and CDR2 as YSLEER. Trimming removed 0 bases from V and 9 bases from J, with 12 bases in between. CDR3 amino acids: CASSQDRARGPQHF. Here the CDR3 DNA reads TGCGCCAGCAGCCAAGACAGGGCCCGGGGGCCCCAGCATTTT.

V and J are TRBV27 and TRBJ2-7; D is ambiguous. V was pared by 5 bases and J by 2 bases, with 16 bases between. This CDR3 is built from 15 residues. CDR1 is MNHEY and CDR2 is SMNVEV in the germline V gene (reference sequence). The CDR3: CASSPGNKVAYEQYF. The CDR3 DNA reads TGTGCCAGCAGTCCAGGAAATAAGGTGGCCTACGAGCAGTACTTC.

The chain combines TRBV7-9 with TRBJ2-5; 8 nucleotides match TRBD2. After removal of 3 bases from V and 4 bases from J, the junction contained 10 bases not matched to a gene. The CDR3 contains 16 residues. The germline V gene encodes CDR1 SEHNR and CDR2 FQNEAQ (reference sequence). CDR3 in DNA: TGTGCCAGCAGCTTGGATCGCGGGGGGTACCGAGAGACCCAGTACTTC. Its translation: CASSLDRGGYRETQYF. The entire variable domain, with the rest obtained from reference TRBV7-9 and TRBJ2-5, is as follows: DTGVSQNPRHKITKRGQNVTFRCDPISEHNRLYWYRQTLGQGPEFLTYFQNEAQLEKSRLLSDRFSAERPKGSFSTLEIQRTEQGDSAMYLCASSLDRGGYRETQYFGPGTRLLVL.

As to this clonotype: Being one base from a much bigger clone, this may be a read error. V is TRBV7-2 and J is TRBJ2-7; 8 nucleotides align to TRBD2. Germline V CDR1 and CDR2: SGHTA, FQGNSA. The CDR3 length is 15 residues. V gave up 3 bases and J gave up 3 bases; unmatched junction bases: 7. The CDR3 bases are TGTGCCAGCAGCTTGACACTGACTAGCGACTACGAGCAGTACGTC. This codes for CASSLTLTSDYEQYV.

A note on this clonotype: A much larger clonotype is one base distant, so this may be a read error. The gene calls are TRBV20-1 and TRBJ2-7, with 10 nucleotides matching TRBD1. Germline trimming cut 1 base from V and 4 bases from J; bases unmatched to any gene: 7. CDR3 length: 15 amino acids. From germline, CDR1 is DFQATT and CDR2 SNEGSKA (reference sequence). The CDR3 DNA sequence: TGCAGTGCTAGAGTTATAGGACAGGGGGTTTACGAGCAGTACTTC. It is translated as CSARVIGQGVYEQYF.

The V and J genes are TRBV6-6 and TRBJ1-6, with TRBD1 as a possible D gene (5 bases). CDR3 length: 18 residues. The V gene's germline CDR1 is MNHNY and CDR2 SVGAGI (reference sequence). Trimming pared 6 bases from V and 5 bases from J, leaving 23 bases between. The CDR3 is CASSQGAGELLDNSPLHF. The CDR3 DNA sequence: TGTGCCAGCAGCCAAGGGGCAGGCGAACTTCTCGATAATTCACCCCTCCACTTT.

The V and J genes are TRBV12-3 or TRBV12-4 and TRBJ1-6; possibly TRBD1 for D (5 bases). Trimming removed 6 bases from V and 7 bases from J, with 16 bases in between. There are 15 residues in the CDR3. The CDR3 spells CASSQGGYGNSPLHF. CDR3 bases: TGTGCCAGCAGCCAGGGAGGGTACGGAAATTCACCCCTCCACTTT.

This clonotype has just a few counts. V and J are TRBV30 and TRBJ2-3; the D call may be TRBD1 or TRBD2 (5 bases each). Germline CDR1 and CDR2: GTSNPN and SVGIG (reference sequence). The CDR3 has 14 residues. Trimming stripped 2 bases from V and 0 bases from J, with 9 bases between. The CDR3 is CAWSPGASTDTQYF. The CDR3 DNA is TGTGCCTGGAGTCCCGGGGCGAGCACAGATACGCAGTATTTT.

This clonotype was counted a single time. This rearrangement joins TRBV15 to TRBJ2-1; 9 bases align to TRBD2. Germline CDR1 LNHNV, CDR2 YYDKDF (reference sequence). The V gene end was trimmed by 1 base and the J gene end by 6 bases; junction bases not matched to a gene: 10. The CDR3 covers 17 residues. The CDR3 DNA is TGTGCCACCAGCAGAGGGTGGAGGACTAGCGACCGCAATGAGCAGTTCTTC. This encodes CATSRGWRTSDRNEQFF.

Remarks on this clonotype: A read error is likely, as this CDR3 ends without the conserved phenylalanine or tryptophan. V usage is TRBV19 and J usage is TRBJ1-1; maybe TRBD1 (6 bases). Trimming removed 6 bases at V and 10 bases at J, with 21 bases between. The CDR3 is 14 amino acids. CDR1 is LNHDA, CDR2 SQIVND, per germline (reference sequence). CDR3 amino acids: CASSNRFQGSGAFL. The CDR3 DNA sequence: TGTGCCAGTAGCAATCGTTTCCAGGGGTCGGGAGCTTTCTTG.

This clonotype has more than one count but fewer than ten. The chain carries TRBV20-1 and TRBJ2-3; D might be TRBD2 (6 bases). The CDR3 runs to 13 residues. V lost 1 base to trimming and J lost 3 bases, with 8 bases between them. Germline V gene lookup returns CDR1 DFQATT and CDR2 SNEGSKA (reference sequence). The CDR3 sequence is CSARVRGTDTQYF. DNA for the CDR3: TGCAGTGCTAGAGTCCGGGGGACAGATACGCAGTATTTT.

The chain employs TRBV10-3 and TRBJ2-3; no definite D call. Germline V lookup: CDR1 ENHRY, CDR2 SYGVKD. CDR3 length: 14 residues. V was cut by 6 bases and J by 0 bases, with 10 bases left in between. In nucleotides, the CDR3 is TGTGCCATCAGGGAGCCTCCTAGCACAGATACGCAGTATTTT. The encoded protein is CAIREPPSTDTQYF.

This chain connects TRBV27 to TRBJ1-6; TRBD1 matches at 10 bases. In germline, CDR1 is MNHEY, CDR2 SMNVEV (reference sequence). There are 17 residues in the CDR3. Trimming cost V 5 bases and J 2 bases; bases outside gene matches: 6. DNA of the CDR3: TGTGCCAGCAGTCCGGACAGGGGGAGCGCCTATAATTCACCCCTCCACTTT. Translated, it gives CASSPDRGSAYNSPLHF.

This clonotype has only a few counts. The chain joins TRBV20-1 to TRBJ2-1, with 8 bases that match TRBD2. The germline V gene has CDR1 DFQATT and CDR2 SNEGSKA (reference sequence). V lost 4 bases, J lost 4 bases, and 9 bases stayed unmatched. This CDR3 is 15 amino acids long. CDR3 DNA: TGCAGTGCTACCCCTCCCCAGCGGGGGTACAATGAGCAGTTCTTC. Its translation: CSATPPQRGYNEQFF.